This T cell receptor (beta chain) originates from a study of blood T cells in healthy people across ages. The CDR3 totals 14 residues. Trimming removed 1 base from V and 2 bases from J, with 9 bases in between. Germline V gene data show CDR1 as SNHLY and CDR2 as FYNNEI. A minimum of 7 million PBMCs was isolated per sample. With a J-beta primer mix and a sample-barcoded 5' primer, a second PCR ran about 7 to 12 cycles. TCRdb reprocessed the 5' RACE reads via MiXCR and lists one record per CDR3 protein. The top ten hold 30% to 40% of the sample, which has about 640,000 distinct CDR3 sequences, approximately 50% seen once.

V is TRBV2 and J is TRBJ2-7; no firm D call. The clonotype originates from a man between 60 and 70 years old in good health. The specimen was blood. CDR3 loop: CASSEDWQTYEQYF. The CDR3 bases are TGTGCCAGCAGTGAAGACTGGCAAACCTACGAGCAGTACTTC.